These 25 T cell receptor beta chains were all obtained from the same sample, sequenced in a study of blood T cell repertoires in COVID-19. Sequenced by immunoSEQ multiplex PCR; TCRdb stores in-frame clones only, minus some. The sample holds approximately 130,000 clones; more than 80% are singletons and the top ten take 4.3%. Sequencing was done on a sample of peripheral blood. All receptors derive from a human donor in a cohort sampled during active COVID-19.

This chain uses TRBV5-1 with TRBJ1-4; maybe TRBD1 (5 bases). V lost 4 bases and J 7 bases, leaving 14 bases between the germline ends. The CDR3 extends over 14 amino acids. In germline, CDR1 is SGHRS, CDR2 YFSETQ. The CDR3 DNA reads TGCGCCAGCAGCCCCGTGGGGGGGAGTGAAAAACTGTTTTTT. Translation gives CASSPVGGSEKLFF.

The chain carries TRBV10-1 and TRBJ1-1; D not certain. Germline V gene sequence: CDR1 WNHNN, CDR2 SYGVQD (reference sequence). The CDR3 is made up of 13 amino acids. V lost 6 bases, J lost 5 bases, and 13 bases lay in between. The CDR3 sequence: CASSAGNPTEAFF. The CDR3 DNA reads TGCGCCAGCAGCGCCGGGAACCCGACTGAAGCTTTCTTT.

The rearrangement joins TRBV7-9 to TRBJ1-5; 7 bases are shared with TRBD1. Germline CDR1 and CDR2: SEHNR and FQNEAQ (reference sequence). J was trimmed by 2 bases and V by 4 bases; bases with no gene match: 5. The CDR3 loop spans 15 amino acids. For the CDR3, the DNA is TGTGCCAGCAGCTCGACAGGGAGTCGCAATCAGCCCCAGCATTTT. This codes for CASSSTGSRNQPQHF.

The chain employs TRBV2 and TRBJ1-2; tentatively, D is TRBD1 (6 bases). Trimming shortened V by 8 bases and J by 3 bases, and 10 bases separated the two germline ends. The CDR3 is 12 amino acids. Germline V gene data show CDR1 as SNHLY and CDR2 as FYNNEI. This CDR3 reads CASGDTDYGYTF. The CDR3 DNA is TGTGCCAGCGGGGACACCGACTATGGCTACACCTTC.

V usage is TRBV28 and J usage is TRBJ1-4, with TRBD1 identical over 7 bases. This CDR3 has 14 amino acids. With V trimmed by 2 bases and J by 6 bases, 3 bases remained unmatched. The germline V gene encodes CDR1 MDHEN and CDR2 SYDVKM. This chain's CDR3 is CASSLSTGDEKLFF. The CDR3 region has the DNA TGTGCCAGCAGTTTAAGTACAGGGGATGAAAAACTGTTTTTT.

The chain uses TRBV30 and TRBJ1-2; tentative D call: TRBD1 (6 bases). This CDR3 is 14 amino acids long. V lost 5 bases and J 4 bases, leaving 17 bases between the germline ends. Per the germline V gene, CDR1 is GTSNPN and CDR2 is SVGIG (reference sequence). CDR3 sequence: CAWVVPGRGYGYTF. CDR3 nucleotide sequence: TGTGCCTGGGTGGTCCCAGGCAGGGGCTATGGCTACACCTTC.

This sequence joins TRBV7-2 and TRBJ2-7, with 10 bases that match TRBD1. With 5 bases clipped from V and 3 bases from J, the junction kept 1 base outside the gene matches. CDR3 length: 13 amino acids. In germline, CDR1 is SGHTA, CDR2 FQGNSA. Written as DNA, the CDR3 is TGTGCCAGCAGCCGGGACAGGGGCTACGAGCAGTACTTC. Translated: CASSRDRGYEQYF.

The V call is TRBV7-9, the J call TRBJ2-1; tentatively, D is TRBD2 (6 bases). Germline-derived CDR1 and CDR2 are SEHNR and FQNEAQ (reference sequence). Trimming cost V 5 bases and J 0 bases, with 14 bases left between them. The length of the CDR3 is 16 residues. The chain's CDR3 is CASSPGLLSSYNEQFF. The CDR3 DNA reads TGTGCCAGCAGCCCGGGACTTTTGAGCTCCTACAATGAGCAGTTCTTC.

The V call is TRBV7-2, the J call TRBJ1-2; TRBD1 is a possible D gene (6 bases). Germline lookup yields CDR1 SGHTA and CDR2 FQGNSA. Trimming removed 5 bases at V and 2 bases at J, with 15 bases between. This CDR3 has 15 amino acids. CDR3 nucleotide sequence: TGTGCCAGCAGCCCACCGCCCACAGGGAACTATGGCTACACCTTC. It codes for CASSPPPTGNYGYTF.

This clone was picked up one time. The rearrangement links TRBV19 to TRBJ2-3; 10 bases line up with TRBD2. V was clipped by 3 bases and J by 2 bases; unmatched bases: 5. This CDR3 is built from 16 residues. Germline loops: CDR1 LNHDA, CDR2 SQIVND (reference sequence). The CDR3 nucleotides read TGTGCCAGTAGTATGAGGACTAGCGGATTCACAGATACGCAGTATTTT. Translated, it gives CASSMRTSGFTDTQYF.

The V gene is TRBV29-1, the J gene TRBJ2-1; D gene uncertain. V was pared by 4 bases and J by 0 bases, with 7 bases between. The CDR3 has 13 amino acids. Germline values: CDR1 SQVTM, CDR2 ANQGSEA. The CDR3 DNA reads as TGCAGCGTTGTGGAGAGCTCCTACAATGAGCAGTTCTTC. Its protein is CSVVESSYNEQFF.

The V call is TRBV13, the J call TRBJ1-5; D is unresolved. The germline V gene encodes CDR1 PRHDT and CDR2 FYEKMQ (reference sequence). This CDR3 region has 14 residues. V shed 3 bases and J shed 4 bases, with 10 bases lying between them. CDR3 loop: CASSFGVRNQPQHF. CDR3 DNA: TGTGCCAGCAGCTTTGGAGTCAGAAATCAGCCCCAGCATTTT.

V is TRBV6-5 and J is TRBJ2-1; TRBD2 aligns across 13 bases. Germline V gene lookup returns CDR1 MNHEY and CDR2 SVGAGI. The CDR3 is made up of 15 amino acids. V lost 6 bases, J lost 4 bases, and 3 bases stayed unmatched. The chain's CDR3 is CASSQGLAGYNEQFF. CDR3 DNA: TGTGCCAGCAGCCAGGGACTAGCGGGGTACAATGAGCAGTTCTTC.

CDR3 coding DNA: TGTGCCACCAGCAGAGATCTTCAGGGGTACAACGAGCAGTACTTC. Amino acids: CATSRDLQGYNEQYF. This chain links TRBV15 with TRBJ2-7; TRBD1 is a possible D gene (6 bases). The CDR3 spans 15 residues. Trimming took off 0 bases at V and 5 bases at J, with 14 bases between the two ends. CDR1 is LNHNV and CDR2 is YYDKDF in the germline V gene (reference sequence).

The V and J genes are TRBV27 and TRBJ2-1; D unresolved. The CDR3 is 14 amino acids. Trimming left V 1 base short and J 5 bases short, with 9 bases between. Germline CDR1 reads MNHEY; CDR2 reads SMNVEV (reference sequence). The CDR3: CASSLYPRNNEQFF. CDR3 nucleotide sequence: TGTGCCAGCAGTTTATATCCGCGGAACAATGAGCAGTTCTTC.

CDR3 sequence (DNA): TGTGCCAGCAGCGCGATGACTAGCCCAGGTGAGCAGTTCTTC. Protein: CASSAMTSPGEQFF. The rearrangement uses TRBV5-6 and TRBJ2-1; 7 nucleotides match TRBD2. The germline CDR1 and CDR2 sequences are SGHDT and YYEEEE. CDR3 length: 14 amino acids. V shed 4 bases, J shed 9 bases, and the junction held 10 bases outside the gene matches.

This rearrangement joins TRBV3-1 (or the pseudogene TRBV3-2) to TRBJ1-4, with D possibly being TRBD1 (5 bases). CDR1 is LGHDT and CDR2 is YNNKEL in the germline V gene (reference sequence). The CDR3 extends over 16 amino acids. V was cut by 3 bases and J by 6 bases, with 17 bases left in between. CDR3 bases: TGTGCCAGCAGCCACGGGGGACGGCGGGGGGATGAAAAACTGTTTTTT. Translating gives CASSHGGRRGDEKLFF.

The rearrangement links TRBV24-1 to TRBJ2-2; 10 bases map to TRBD1. This CDR3 is 16 amino acids long. The V gene's germline CDR1 is KGHDR and CDR2 SFDVKD. The V gene end was trimmed by 4 bases and the J gene end by 6 bases; junction bases not matched to a gene: 7. The CDR3 DNA is TGTGCCACCAGTGACCTTATAGGACAGGGGGCCGGGGAGCTGTTTTTT. Translated: CATSDLIGQGAGELFF.

The chain links TRBV19 to TRBJ1-4, with D hard to call. V was cut by 4 bases and J by 8 bases, with 14 bases left in between. This CDR3 has 14 amino acids. CDR1 and CDR2 (germline): LNHDA, SQIVND (reference sequence). CDR3 nucleotides: TGTGCCAGTAGTAGCGGCCGCGGTTCGGAAAAACTGTTTTTT. Translation: CASSSGRGSEKLFF.

The chain carries TRBV5-6 and TRBJ2-1, with 10 bases that match TRBD2. Trimming took 4 bases from V and 6 from J; bases not matched to a gene: 7. Germline V gene lookup returns CDR1 SGHDT and CDR2 YYEEEE. This CDR3 comprises 15 residues. The CDR3 DNA reads TGTGCCAGCAGCCACCTAGCGGGAGAGCTCAATGAGCAGTTCTTC. Amino acid sequence: CASSHLAGELNEQFF.

The chain recombines TRBV3-1 (or the pseudogene TRBV3-2) with TRBJ1-3; 9 bases line up with TRBD1. The CDR3 loop spans 17 amino acids. Trimming at V came to 3 bases and at J to 0 bases, leaving 6 bases not matched to a gene. Looked up from germline, CDR1 is LGHDT and CDR2 is YNNKEL (reference sequence). CDR3 in DNA: TGTGCCAGCAGCCACCAAGGACAGGGGAACTCTGGAAACACCATATATTTT. The encoded protein is CASSHQGQGNSGNTIYF.

V is TRBV10-3 and J is TRBJ1-5; D possibly corresponds to TRBD1 (6 bases). CDR1 ENHRY and CDR2 SYGVKD come from the germline V gene. V gave up 6 bases and J gave up 2 bases, with 11 bases separating them. There are 14 residues in the CDR3. CDR3 sequence (DNA): TGTGCCATCAGGCCGGACAGAGGCAATCAGCCCCAGCATTTT. The encoded protein is CAIRPDRGNQPQHF.

The chain combines TRBV19 with TRBJ1-4, with 10 nucleotides matching TRBD1. The CDR3 runs 18 residues. The ends lost 11 bases at V and 2 bases at J; junction bases unmatched: 17. Germline-derived CDR1 and CDR2 are LNHDA and SQIVND (reference sequence). The CDR3 bases are TGTGCCTCCCGAAGAGGACAGGGGGTTGGAGCGACTAATGAAAAACTGTTTTTT. Residues: CASRRGQGVGATNEKLFF.

CDR3: CSGALATEAFF. CDR3 in DNA: TGCAGTGGGGCCCTAGCCACTGAAGCTTTCTTT. The chain recombines TRBV20-1 with TRBJ1-1; D ambiguous. Per germline, CDR1 DFQATT and CDR2 SNEGSKA (reference sequence). This CDR3 is 11 amino acids long. V was cut by 7 bases and J by 4 bases, with 10 bases left in between.

This chain connects TRBV13 to TRBJ1-1; the D is unclear. V was shortened by 4 bases and J by 5 bases, with 14 bases between the two germline ends. The CDR3 extends over 14 amino acids. The germline gives CDR1 PRHDT, CDR2 FYEKMQ (reference sequence). In nucleotides, the CDR3 is TGTGCCAGCAGCTCCGGGGTGGGGATTACTGAAGCTTTCTTT. This codes for CASSSGVGITEAFF.